This T cell receptor beta chain was recorded in a study of type 1 regulatory T cells. Concerning this clonotype: The antigen remains unidentified.

Using its own MiXCR run on the reads, TCRdb lists one record per CDR3 protein. The table shows around 62,000 distinct CDR3 sequences, with around 63% occurring only once. The V and J ends lost 2 bases and 5 bases, in that order; junction bases with no gene match: 9. CDR1 is SGHRS and CDR2 is YFSETQ in the germline V gene. The CDR3 is 15 amino acids. The genes are TRBV5-1 and TRBJ1-1; 7 nucleotides line up with TRBD1. The sequenced sample was cultured T cells, either the whole culture or a sorted T cell fraction (not recorded which). The subset: Tr1-enriched cell product generated in vitro against host alloantigens. The source is a human donor in good health. The CDR3 DNA sequence: TGCGCCAGCAGCTTTCTGACAGGGAGGGGGACTGAAGCTTTCTTT. Amino acids: CASSFLTGRGTEAFF. Full variable domain (missing parts from reference TRBV5-1 and TRBJ1-1): KAGVTQTPRYLIKTRGQQVTLSCSPISGHRSVSWYQQTPGQGLQFLFEYFSETQRNKGNFPGRFSGRQFSNSRSEMNVSTLELGDSALYLCASSFLTGRGTEAFFGQGTRLTVV.